This T cell receptor (beta chain) was profiled in a study of T cells in Graves' hyperthyroidism and ophthalmopathy. The study's findings and limits: The model foresaw ophthalmopathy a median around 6.8 months prior to onset.

This clonotype has only a few counts. The antigen is unknown. An end of the junction does not agree with germline; a read error may underlie this. Amplification of TCR beta CDR3 regions used RNA as the template. Carried out on the TCR CDR3, a first-round RT-PCR used the HTBI primer set. TCRdb recomputed calls from the multiplex PCR reads with MiXCR, one row per CDR3 protein. The sample has 450,000 to 650,000 distinct CDR3 sequences, 14% seen once; the top ten hold 7% to 9%. Investigators excluded patients with uncontrolled infection, other autoimmune disease, pregnancy or lactation. The source of this sequence is a woman in her late teens or twenties with Graves' ophthalmopathy. Sequenced input: blood.

The CDR3 DNA follows: TGTGCCACCAGTGATTTCAGGGGGCGTGAAACTTTCTTT. Amino acids: CATSDFRGRETFF. The V gene is TRBV24-1, the J gene TRBJ1-1, with 8 bases identical to TRBD1. The germline gives CDR1 KGHDR, CDR2 SFDVKD. This CDR3 has 13 amino acids.